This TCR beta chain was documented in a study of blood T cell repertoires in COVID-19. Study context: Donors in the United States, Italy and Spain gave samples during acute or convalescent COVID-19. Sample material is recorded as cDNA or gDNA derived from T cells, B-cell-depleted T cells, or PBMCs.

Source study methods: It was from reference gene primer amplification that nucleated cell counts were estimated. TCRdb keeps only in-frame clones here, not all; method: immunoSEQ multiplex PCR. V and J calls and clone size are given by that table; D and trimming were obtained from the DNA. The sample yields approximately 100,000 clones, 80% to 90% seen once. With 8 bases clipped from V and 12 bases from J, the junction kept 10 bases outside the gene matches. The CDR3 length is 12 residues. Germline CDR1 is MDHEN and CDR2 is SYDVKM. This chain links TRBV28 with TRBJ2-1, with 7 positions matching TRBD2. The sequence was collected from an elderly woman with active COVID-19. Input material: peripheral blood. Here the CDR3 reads CASGGEPDRQFF. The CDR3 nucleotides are TGTGCCAGCGGGGGGGAACCCGATCGGCAGTTCTTC. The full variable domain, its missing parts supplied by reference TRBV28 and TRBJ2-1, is DVKVTQSSRYLVKRTGEKVFLECVQDMDHENMFWYRQDPGLGLRLIYFSYDVKMKEKGDIPEGYSVSREKKERFSLILESASTNQTSMYLCASGGEPDRQFFGPGTRLTVL.